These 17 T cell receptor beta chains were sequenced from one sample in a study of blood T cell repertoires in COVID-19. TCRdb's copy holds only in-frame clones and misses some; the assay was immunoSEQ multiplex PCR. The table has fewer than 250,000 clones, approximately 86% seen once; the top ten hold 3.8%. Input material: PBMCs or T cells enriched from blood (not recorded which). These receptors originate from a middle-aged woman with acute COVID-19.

The CDR3 loop is CASSPTASGSSDTQYF. The CDR3 DNA reads TGTGCCAGCTCACCGACGGCTAGCGGGAGTTCAGATACGCAGTATTTT. V is TRBV18 and J is TRBJ2-3; TRBD2 matches 10 bases. The germline V gene encodes CDR1 KGHSH and CDR2 LQKENI. The CDR3 length is 16 residues. The V segment lost 3 bases and the J segment 4 bases; nucleotides outside the gene matches: 7.

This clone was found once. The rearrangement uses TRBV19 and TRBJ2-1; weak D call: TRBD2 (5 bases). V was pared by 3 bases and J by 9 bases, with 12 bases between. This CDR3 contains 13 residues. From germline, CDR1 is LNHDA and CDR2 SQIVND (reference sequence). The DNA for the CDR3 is TGTGCCAGTAGTATCGACCTCCGGGGTGAGCAGTTCTTC. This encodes CASSIDLRGEQFF.

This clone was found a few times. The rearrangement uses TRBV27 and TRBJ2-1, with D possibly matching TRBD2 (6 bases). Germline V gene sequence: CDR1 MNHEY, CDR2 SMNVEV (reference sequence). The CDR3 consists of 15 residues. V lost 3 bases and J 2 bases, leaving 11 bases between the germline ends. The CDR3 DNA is TGTGCCAGCAGTTTGGCGTCTAGCGCCTACAATGAGCAGTTCTTC. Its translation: CASSLASSAYNEQFF.

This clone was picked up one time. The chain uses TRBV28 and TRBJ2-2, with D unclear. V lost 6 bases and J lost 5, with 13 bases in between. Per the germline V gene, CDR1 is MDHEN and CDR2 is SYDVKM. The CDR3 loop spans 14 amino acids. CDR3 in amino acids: CASRMGSWTGELFF. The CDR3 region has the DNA TGTGCCAGCAGAATGGGCAGTTGGACCGGGGAGCTGTTTTTT.

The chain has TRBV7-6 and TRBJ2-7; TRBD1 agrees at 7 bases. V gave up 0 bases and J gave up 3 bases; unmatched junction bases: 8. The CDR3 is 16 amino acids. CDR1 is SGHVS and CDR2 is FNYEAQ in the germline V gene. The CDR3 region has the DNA TGTGCCAGCAGCTTAGCCACAGGGGAGTTGGGCTACGAGCAGTACTTC. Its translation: CASSLATGELGYEQYF.

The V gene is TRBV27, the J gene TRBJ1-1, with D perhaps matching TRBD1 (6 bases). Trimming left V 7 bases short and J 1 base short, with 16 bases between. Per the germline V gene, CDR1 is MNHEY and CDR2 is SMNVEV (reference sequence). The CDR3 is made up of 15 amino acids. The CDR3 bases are TGTGCCAGCAACAAGTGGGGGCCAAAGAACACTGAAGCTTTCTTT. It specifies CASNKWGPKNTEAFF.

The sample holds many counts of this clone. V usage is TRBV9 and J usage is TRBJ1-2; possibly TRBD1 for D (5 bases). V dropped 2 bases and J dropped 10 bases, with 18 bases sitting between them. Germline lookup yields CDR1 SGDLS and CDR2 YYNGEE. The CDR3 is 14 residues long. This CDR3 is CASSVTGTMEFYTF. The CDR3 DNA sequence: TGTGCCAGCAGCGTGACCGGGACTATGGAGTTCTACACCTTC.

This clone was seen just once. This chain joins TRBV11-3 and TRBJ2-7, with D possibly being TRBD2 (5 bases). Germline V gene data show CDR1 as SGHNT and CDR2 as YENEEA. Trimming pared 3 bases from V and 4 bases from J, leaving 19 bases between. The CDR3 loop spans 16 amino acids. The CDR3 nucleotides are TGTGCCAGCAGCTTCCCCAAGAGGGCAGGACCTTACGAGCAGTACTTC. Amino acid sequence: CASSFPKRAGPYEQYF.

CDR3 sequence (DNA): TGTGCCAGCAGCGTAGTTACAGGGGGAGCCTCTGGGGCCAACGTCCTGACTTTC. As protein: CASSVVTGGASGANVLTF. The rearrangement uses TRBV9 and TRBJ2-6; 8 nucleotides line up with TRBD1. The CDR3 is 18 residues long. Germline-derived CDR1 and CDR2 are SGDLS and YYNGEE. V trimming: 0 bases; J trimming: 0 bases; junction bases outside the gene matches: 5.

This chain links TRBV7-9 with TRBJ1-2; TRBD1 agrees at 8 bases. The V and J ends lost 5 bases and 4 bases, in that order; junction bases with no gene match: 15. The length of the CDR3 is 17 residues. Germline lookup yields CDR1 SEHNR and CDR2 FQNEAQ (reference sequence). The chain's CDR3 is CASSAQNGRGQGYGYTF. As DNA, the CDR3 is TGTGCCAGCAGCGCACAAAACGGCAGGGGGCAGGGCTATGGCTACACCTTC.

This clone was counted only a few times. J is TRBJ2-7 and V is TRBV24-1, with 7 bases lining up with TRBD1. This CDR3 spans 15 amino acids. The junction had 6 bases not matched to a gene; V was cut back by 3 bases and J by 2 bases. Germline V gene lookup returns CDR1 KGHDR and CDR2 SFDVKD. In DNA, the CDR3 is TGTGCCACCAGTGATCCAAGGGACAGCCCCTACGAGCAGTACTTC. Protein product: CATSDPRDSPYEQYF.

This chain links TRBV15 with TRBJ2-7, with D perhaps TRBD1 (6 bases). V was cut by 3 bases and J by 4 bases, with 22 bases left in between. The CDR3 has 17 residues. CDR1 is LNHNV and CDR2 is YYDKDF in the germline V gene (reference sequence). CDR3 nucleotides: TGTGCCACCAGCAGGACCCTACAGGGCAGAGGACTTTACGAGCAGTACTTC. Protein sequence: CATSRTLQGRGLYEQYF.

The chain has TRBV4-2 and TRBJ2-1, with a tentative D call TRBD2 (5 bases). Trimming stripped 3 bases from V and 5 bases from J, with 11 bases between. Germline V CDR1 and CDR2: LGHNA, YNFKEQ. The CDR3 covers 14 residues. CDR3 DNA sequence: TGTGCCAGCAGCCACCGGGAAGCACACAATGAGCAGTTCTTC. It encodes CASSHREAHNEQFF.

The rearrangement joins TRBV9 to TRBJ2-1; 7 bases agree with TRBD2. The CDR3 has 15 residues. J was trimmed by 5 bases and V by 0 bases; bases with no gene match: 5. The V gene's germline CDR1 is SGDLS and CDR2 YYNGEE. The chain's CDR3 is CASSVATSRHNEQFF. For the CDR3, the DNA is TGTGCCAGCAGCGTAGCGACTAGCCGCCACAATGAGCAGTTCTTC.

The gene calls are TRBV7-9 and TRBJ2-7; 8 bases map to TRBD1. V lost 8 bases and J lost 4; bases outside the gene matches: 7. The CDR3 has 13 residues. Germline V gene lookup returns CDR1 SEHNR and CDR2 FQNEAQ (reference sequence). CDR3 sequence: CASEDREIYEQYF. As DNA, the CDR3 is TGTGCCAGCGAGGACAGGGAAATATACGAGCAGTACTTC. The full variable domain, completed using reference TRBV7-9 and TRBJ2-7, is DTGVSQNPRHKITKRGQNVTFRCDPISEHNRLYWYRQTLGQGPEFLTYFQNEAQLEKSRLLSDRFSAERPKGSFSTLEIQRTEQGDSAMYLCASEDREIYEQYFGPGTRLTVT.

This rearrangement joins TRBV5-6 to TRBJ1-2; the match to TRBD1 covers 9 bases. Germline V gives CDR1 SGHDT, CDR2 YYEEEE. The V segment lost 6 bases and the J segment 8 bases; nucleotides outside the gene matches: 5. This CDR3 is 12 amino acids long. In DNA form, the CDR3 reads TGTGCCAGCACAACAGGGGGCCGGGGCTACACCTTC. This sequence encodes CASTTGGRGYTF.

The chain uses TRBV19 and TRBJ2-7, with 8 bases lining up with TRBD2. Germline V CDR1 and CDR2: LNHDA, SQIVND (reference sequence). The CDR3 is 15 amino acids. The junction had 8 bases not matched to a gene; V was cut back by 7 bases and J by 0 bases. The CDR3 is CASTRSGVTSYEQYF. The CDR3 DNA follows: TGTGCCAGTACCCGTAGCGGGGTGACCTCCTACGAGCAGTACTTC.